There are a few counts of the clone carrying this T cell receptor beta chain. Its antigen is currently unknown. The data are from a study of human T cells and chemical hapten exposure. Overall study findings and caveats: Compared with pre-sensitization or healthy control sets, expanded TCRs clustered more.

The CDR3 extends over 15 amino acids. V was shortened by 6 bases and J by 0 bases, with 13 bases between the two germline ends. A single record per CDR3 protein comes from TCRdb applying MiXCR to the RACE reads. Here the sample spans 95,000 or so distinct CDR3 sequences, approximately 10% being singletons. As for time point: patch test 2, 6 weeks after DPC sensitization. Treatment denoted: therapeutic diphenylcyclopropenone sensitization with weekly scalp DPC. This sequence was found in a woman aged 35 to 49 with alopecia areata. Some clones in this sample may be carry-over from other donors' samples. The input for sequencing was whole blood, taken in connection with sensitization to the hapten diphenylcyclopropenone (DPC). The V call is TRBV12-3 or TRBV12-4, the J call TRBJ2-3; D is unclear. CDR3 nucleotides: TGTGCCAGCAGCTCACCATCGACTAGCACAGATACGCAGTATTTT. Amino acid sequence: CASSSPSTSTDTQYF.